The 28 T cell receptor beta chains listed next were all sequenced from one sample in a study of graft-versus-host responses after intestinal transplantation. These TCRs are of unknown antigen specificity. Using immunoSEQ multiplex PCR, the repertoire was profiled, and TCRdb retains in-frame clones only, with some absent. The sample consists of about 96,000 clones, approximately 90% of them appearing once. The material was unstimulated CD4+ T cells sorted from spleen or lymph node cells, obtained before intestinal transplant. All receptors derive from a human donor who received an intestinal transplant.

The J gene is TRBJ2-6, the V gene TRBV7-2, with 7 positions matching TRBD2. Germline CDR1 SGHTA, CDR2 FQGNSA. Trimming at V came to 4 bases and at J to 1 base, leaving 1 base not matched to a gene. The CDR3 loop spans 15 amino acids. The CDR3 region is CASSWEGSGANVLTF. CDR3 bases: TGTGCCAGCAGCTGGGAGGGGTCTGGGGCCAACGTCCTGACTTTC.

The rearrangement links TRBV27 to TRBJ1-1, with 7 bases aligning to TRBD1. Germline trimming cut 5 bases from V and 10 bases from J; bases unmatched to any gene: 10. The CDR3 covers 13 residues. Germline CDR1 and CDR2: MNHEY and SMNVEV (reference sequence). The CDR3 region is CASSIKLQGRAFF. The CDR3 region has the DNA TGTGCCAGCAGTATAAAACTACAGGGGCGAGCTTTCTTT.

The chain links TRBV7-9 to TRBJ2-5; 12 bases are a match to TRBD2. J gave up 4 bases and V 4 bases, and 16 bases lay outside the gene matches. The CDR3 covers 19 residues. CDR1 and CDR2 (germline): SEHNR, FQNEAQ (reference sequence). CDR3: CASSSTSGGHGFVGETQYF. The CDR3 nucleotides are TGTGCCAGCAGCTCAACTAGCGGGGGGCATGGATTCGTAGGAGAGACCCAGTACTTC.

The J gene is TRBJ1-2, the V gene TRBV14; 7 bases map to TRBD1. CDR3 length: 15 amino acids. Trimming took 2 bases from V and 0 from J; bases not matched to a gene: 3. CDR1 SGHDN and CDR2 FVKESK come from the germline V gene. CDR3 residues: CASSQTGQTNYGYTF. DNA for the CDR3: TGTGCCAGCAGCCAAACGGGACAGACTAACTATGGCTACACCTTC.

The chain couples TRBV7-9 to TRBJ2-7; 15 bases fit TRBD2. Unmatched junction bases numbered 8, after V lost 4 bases and J lost 7 bases. CDR3 length equals 16 residues. The germline gives CDR1 SEHNR, CDR2 FQNEAQ (reference sequence). Here the CDR3 DNA reads TGTGCCAGCAGCTCTGGGACTAGCGGGAGGTTGGGAGAGCAGTACTTC. Translating gives CASSSGTSGRLGEQYF. Complete variable domain (other parts from reference TRBV7-9 and TRBJ2-7): DTGVSQNPRHKITKRGQNVTFRCDPISEHNRLYWYRQTLGQGPEFLTYFQNEAQLEKSRLLSDRFSAERPKGSFSTLEIQRTEQGDSAMYLCASSSGTSGRLGEQYFGPGTRLTVT.

The chain is built from TRBV7-8 and TRBJ1-3; 10 bases match TRBD1. CDR1 SGHVS and CDR2 FQNEAQ come from the germline V gene. Trimming at V came to 1 base and at J to 4 bases, leaving 4 bases not matched to a gene. The CDR3 runs to 16 residues. The CDR3 DNA reads TGTGCCAGCAGCTTAGGGGACAGGGGATCGGGAAACACCATATATTTT. Amino acid sequence: CASSLGDRGSGNTIYF.

The chain links TRBV29-1 to TRBJ1-3; D remains unclear. CDR1 and CDR2 (germline): SQVTM, ANQGSEA. This CDR3 has 11 residues. Deletions cut 2 bases from V and 4 bases from J, with 3 bases between. CDR3 DNA: TGCAGCGTTGAAAGCGGAAACACCATATATTTT. Its protein product is CSVESGNTIYF.

This chain connects TRBV27 to TRBJ2-2, with 9 bases matching TRBD2. The length of the CDR3 is 17 residues. Losses at the gene ends were 3 bases for V and 7 bases for J; bases not matched to a gene: 12. From germline, CDR1 is MNHEY and CDR2 SMNVEV (reference sequence). CDR3 loop: CASSFPGVAGVIGELFF. The DNA of the CDR3 is TGTGCCAGCAGTTTCCCCGGGGTAGCGGGAGTAATCGGGGAGCTGTTTTTT.

This chain links TRBV6-1 with TRBJ1-1, with 7 bases matching TRBD1. Germline V gene sequence: CDR1 MNHNS, CDR2 SASEGT. Trimming at V came to 6 bases and at J to 3 bases, leaving 4 bases not matched to a gene. There are 13 residues in the CDR3. The CDR3, as DNA: TGTGCCAGCAGGGGCCAGGGGGACACTGAAGCTTTCTTT. Translated: CASRGQGDTEAFF.

This chain uses TRBV2 with TRBJ1-6; D uncertain. The CDR3 is made up of 14 amino acids. V lost 4 bases to trimming and J lost 0 bases, with 4 bases between them. Germline loops: CDR1 SNHLY, CDR2 FYNNEI. The chain's CDR3 is CASSVSSYNSPLHF. The DNA of the CDR3 is TGTGCCAGCAGTGTCAGCTCCTATAATTCACCCCTCCACTTT.

The rearrangement uses TRBV10-2 and TRBJ2-4, with 10 bases identical to TRBD2. The germline V gene has CDR1 WSHSY and CDR2 SAAADI. V lost 8 bases to trimming and J lost 0 bases; unmatched junction nucleotides: 4. The CDR3 loop spans 15 amino acids. The CDR3 DNA sequence: TGCGCCAGCGCTTTAGCGGGAGGAGCCAAAAACATTCAGTACTTC. This gives the protein CASALAGGAKNIQYF.

The chain is built from TRBV7-2 and TRBJ1-3; TRBD1 agrees at 9 bases. Germline V gene lookup returns CDR1 SGHTA and CDR2 FQGNSA. J was trimmed by 4 bases and V by 5 bases; bases with no gene match: 3. The CDR3 loop spans 14 amino acids. The CDR3 reads CASSIQGAGNTIYF. The CDR3 DNA is TGTGCCAGCAGCATACAGGGGGCAGGAAACACCATATATTTT.

The chain employs TRBV6-5 and TRBJ1-4; D remains ambiguous. V lost 2 bases to trimming and J lost 7 bases, with 11 bases between them. Germline V CDR1 and CDR2: MNHEY, SVGAGI. This CDR3 has 14 amino acids. CDR3 loop: CASSYSSGGEKLFF. The CDR3 region has the DNA TGTGCCAGCAGTTACAGCAGTGGAGGTGAAAAACTGTTTTTT.

This sequence joins TRBV5-1 and TRBJ1-1, with unresolved D. CDR3 size: 13 residues. Germline loops: CDR1 SGHRS, CDR2 YFSETQ. V lost 4 bases and J lost 2, with 9 bases in between. The CDR3 spells CASSQAGNTEAFF. In nucleotides, the CDR3 is TGCGCCAGCAGCCAGGCGGGAAACACTGAAGCTTTCTTT.

The rearrangement joins TRBV19 to TRBJ1-2; 7 positions match TRBD1. With 6 bases clipped from V and 7 bases from J, the junction kept 11 bases outside the gene matches. In germline, CDR1 is LNHDA, CDR2 SQIVND (reference sequence). This CDR3 region has 14 residues. The CDR3, as DNA: TGTGCCAGTAGACGCCAGGGGGGACTGGTTGGCTACACCTTC. Protein product: CASRRQGGLVGYTF.

The gene calls are TRBV4-3 and TRBJ2-3; 11 positions agree with TRBD2. CDR3 length equals 15 residues. The germline V gene has CDR1 LGHNA and CDR2 YSLEER. Trimming removed 1 base from V and 4 bases from J; junction bases left unmatched: 1. CDR3 in DNA: TGCGCCAGCAGCCAAGTAGCGGGGGGGGCAGATACGCAGTATTTT. Amino acids: CASSQVAGGADTQYF.

V gene TRBV30 combines with J gene TRBJ2-5; D not certain. Trimming removed 0 bases at V and 2 bases at J, with 10 bases between. Germline CDR1 reads GTSNPN; CDR2 reads SVGIG (reference sequence). The CDR3 runs to 14 residues. The CDR3 sequence: CAWSVDKKQETQYF. DNA of the CDR3: TGTGCCTGGAGTGTAGACAAGAAACAAGAGACCCAGTACTTC.

V and J are TRBV10-3 and TRBJ2-7, with a tentative D call TRBD2 (5 bases). The CDR3 is 16 residues long. The V gene's germline CDR1 is ENHRY and CDR2 SYGVKD. The V gene lost 3 bases and the J gene lost 2 bases, with 17 bases spanning the gap. The CDR3 sequence is CAISELDRSLTYEQYF. CDR3 nucleotide sequence: TGTGCCATCAGTGAACTAGATCGAAGTTTAACCTACGAGCAGTACTTC.

V gene TRBV6-5 combines with J gene TRBJ2-5, with 10 nucleotides matching TRBD2. The end of the DNA is better explained by TRBJ2-7, so the J call may be wrong. CDR3 size: 14 residues. Germline V lookup: CDR1 MNHEY, CDR2 SVGAGI. DNA for the CDR3: TGTGCCAGCAACGGGGCTAGCGGGAGCTACGAGCAGTACTTC. This translates into CASNGASGSYEQYF.

The chain has TRBV4-2 and TRBJ2-7; 10 nucleotides agree with TRBD2. V gave up 1 base and J gave up 0 bases; unmatched junction bases: 9. Germline CDR1 reads LGHNA; CDR2 reads YNFKEQ. The CDR3 runs 18 residues. CDR3 nucleotides: TGTGCCAGCAGCCAAGCCCTAGCGGGAGTGGCGAGCTCCTACGAGCAGTACTTC. Its protein product is CASSQALAGVASSYEQYF.

This chain links TRBV5-1 with TRBJ2-3; weak D call: TRBD1 (5 bases). Trimming took off 4 bases at V and 2 bases at J, with 8 bases between the two ends. This CDR3 is built from 13 residues. Germline CDR1 reads SGHRS; CDR2 reads YFSETQ. CDR3 loop: CASSMTVTDTQYF. In DNA, the CDR3 is TGCGCCAGCAGCATGACAGTCACAGATACGCAGTATTTT.

The genes are TRBV15 and TRBJ2-5; the match to TRBD2 covers 8 bases. This CDR3 is built from 17 residues. The V gene end was trimmed by 0 bases and the J gene end by 5 bases; junction bases not matched to a gene: 11. Germline CDR1 LNHNV, CDR2 YYDKDF (reference sequence). The CDR3 DNA follows: TGTGCCACCAGCAGAGATAGGGGAGCGGGAGTGGGGGAGACCCAGTACTTC. The encoded protein is CATSRDRGAGVGETQYF.

The chain couples TRBV4-3 to TRBJ1-5; TRBD1 might be the D (6 bases). This CDR3 comprises 18 residues. Germline V gives CDR1 LGHNA, CDR2 YSLEER. Between the trimmed V and J ends, which lost 0 bases and 3 bases, there was a span of 18 bases. For the CDR3, the DNA is TGCGCCAGCAGCCAAGAAGCCTACAGGGAGTGGCCCAATCAGCCCCAGCATTTT. This gives the protein CASSQEAYREWPNQPQHF.

Here the CDR3 reads CASSYEDSHQETQYF. The DNA for the CDR3 is TGTGCCAGCAGTTACGAAGACAGCCACCAAGAGACCCAGTACTTC. V is TRBV6-5 and J is TRBJ2-5; weak D call: TRBD1 (5 bases). This CDR3 spans 15 amino acids. The germline V and J ends were trimmed by 2 bases and 0 bases, with 10 bases remaining between them. Germline loops: CDR1 MNHEY, CDR2 SVGAGI.

J is TRBJ2-1 and V is TRBV5-1; 10 nucleotides agree with TRBD1. The length of the CDR3 is 15 residues. Trimming at V came to 3 bases and at J to 6 bases, leaving 6 bases not matched to a gene. The germline V gene has CDR1 SGHRS and CDR2 YFSETQ. The CDR3 loop reads CASSSRQGASNEQFF. DNA for the CDR3: TGCGCCAGCAGCTCGAGACAGGGGGCGTCCAATGAGCAGTTCTTC. Combining the CDR3 with reference TRBV5-1 and TRBJ2-1 gives the whole variable domain KAGVTQTPRYLIKTRGQQVTLSCSPISGHRSVSWYQQTPGQGLQFLFEYFSETQRNKGNFPGRFSGRQFSNSRSEMNVSTLELGDSALYLCASSSRQGASNEQFFGPGTRLTVL.

The rearrangement links TRBV10-3 to TRBJ1-5, with TRBD1 as a possible D gene (5 bases). V was shortened by 10 bases and J by 4 bases, with 14 bases between the two germline ends. Looked up from germline, CDR1 is ENHRY and CDR2 is SYGVKD. This CDR3 comprises 13 residues. The CDR3 spells CATSGHSNQPQHF. CDR3 nucleotides: TGTGCCACCTCAGGACACTCTAATCAGCCCCAGCATTTT.

This clone was detected only once. The chain links TRBV13 to TRBJ2-6; no clear D gene. Per the germline V gene, CDR1 is PRHDT and CDR2 is FYEKMQ (reference sequence). Trimming pared 4 bases from V and 0 bases from J, leaving 4 bases between. This CDR3 contains 14 residues. The CDR3 bases are TGTGCCAGCAGCTCCGGCTCTGGGGCCAACGTCCTGACTTTC. Amino acid sequence: CASSSGSGANVLTF.

This chain uses TRBV18 with TRBJ2-7; D is unresolved. Germline assignment: CDR1 KGHSH and CDR2 LQKENI. This CDR3 region has 13 residues. Trimming took off 0 bases at V and 6 bases at J, with 9 bases between the two ends. CDR3 loop: CASSPPSLSEQYF. CDR3 bases: TGTGCCAGCTCACCACCATCTCTCAGCGAGCAGTACTTC.